This TCR beta chain was documented in a study of T-cell reconstitution after alpha-beta-depleted transplantation in children. Study-wide points: Surviving recipient T cells and thymic progenitors accounted for the high day-60 TCRbeta diversity observed in some patients. A year had passed since transplant, and T-cell counts and diversity by then came mostly from newly produced T cells. Where alpha-beta T cells came from about two months after transplant was reportedly several hundred expanded graft clones.

This clonotype was seen repeatedly, ten times or more. What it binds is not known. A TCRbeta library incorporating unique molecular identifiers was prepared. A single record per CDR3 protein comes from TCRdb applying MiXCR to the PCR reads. The data show 500,000 to 600,000 distinct CDR3 sequences, over 20% seen once. This TCR was recovered from a boy under two years old with Wiskott-Aldrich syndrome, due to receive a stem cell transplant. Sequences were derived from PBMCs, sampled before TCRalphabeta/CD19-depleted stem cell transplant.

The CDR3 DNA is TGTGCCAGCAGTTTTATGTTTAGAAGGGACGAGCAGTACTTC. Translation: CASSFMFRRDEQYF. The chain uses TRBV12-3 or TRBV12-4 and TRBJ2-7; D ambiguous. There are 14 residues in the CDR3. Trimming stripped 3 bases from V and 5 bases from J, with 14 bases between.